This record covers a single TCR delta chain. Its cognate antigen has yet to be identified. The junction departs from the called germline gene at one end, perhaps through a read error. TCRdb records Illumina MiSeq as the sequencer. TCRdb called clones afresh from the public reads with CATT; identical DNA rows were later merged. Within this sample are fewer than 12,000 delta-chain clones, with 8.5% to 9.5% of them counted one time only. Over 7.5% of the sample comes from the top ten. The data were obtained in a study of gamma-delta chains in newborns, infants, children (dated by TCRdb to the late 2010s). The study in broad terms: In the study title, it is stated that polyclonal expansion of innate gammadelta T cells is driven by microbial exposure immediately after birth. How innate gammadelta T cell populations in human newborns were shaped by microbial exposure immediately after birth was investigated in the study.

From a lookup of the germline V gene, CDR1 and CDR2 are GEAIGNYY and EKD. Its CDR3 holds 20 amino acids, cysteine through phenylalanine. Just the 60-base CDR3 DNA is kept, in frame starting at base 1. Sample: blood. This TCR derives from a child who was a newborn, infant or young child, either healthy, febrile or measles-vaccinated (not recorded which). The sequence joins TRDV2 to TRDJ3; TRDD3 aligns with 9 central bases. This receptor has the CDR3 CACDTFTGGPNSWDARQMFF. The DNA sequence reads TGTGCCTGTGACACTTTTACTGGGGGACCTAACTCCTGGGACGCCCGACAGATGTTTTTC.